These T cell receptor beta chains were read from a single sample in a study of blood T cell repertoires in COVID-19. TCRdb's copy holds only in-frame clones and misses some; the assay was immunoSEQ multiplex PCR. Among fewer than 120,000 clones listed, about three quarters were seen once. Sequenced: peripheral blood. The receptors come from a woman at least 80 years old with active or convalescent COVID-19. The CDR3 runs from the conserved cysteine through the conserved F or W.

len: 15
v_gene: TRBV20-1
CDR3aa: CSASSSGRARYEQFF

len: 13
v_gene: TRBV18
CDR3aa: CASSPARWYEQYF

len: 16
v_gene: TRBV5-1
CDR3aa: CASSDPRGFGTDTQYF

len: 15
v_gene: TRBV7-3
CDR3aa: CASSPSLAGSNEQFF

len: 13
v_gene: TRBV3-1/TRBV3-2
CDR3aa: CASSHGQGYGYTF

len: 12
v_gene: TRBV5-5
CDR3aa: CASSLGQYEQYF

len: 13
v_gene: TRBV7-2
CDR3aa: CASSGPNTDTQYF

len: 12
v_gene: TRBV6-2/TRBV6-3
CDR3aa: CASSYRGYEQYF

len: 16
v_gene: TRBV7-9
CDR3aa: CASSFPVGLAGNEQFF

len: 12
v_gene: TRBV29-1
CDR3aa: CSVGEFDNEQFF

len: 16
v_gene: TRBV5-1
CDR3aa: CASSLLTSGNTGELFF

len: 16
v_gene: TRBV25-1
CDR3aa: CASSDGLAASTDTQYF

len: 14
v_gene: TRBV7-3
CDR3aa: CASSPGQGVYGYTF

len: 14
v_gene: TRBV5-6
CDR3aa: CASSWRDGTDTQYF

len: 15
v_gene: TRBV2
CDR3aa: CASSELPGGTGELFF

len: 13
v_gene: TRBV2
CDR3aa: CASSQQGNYGYTF

len: 16
v_gene: TRBV27
CDR3aa: CASRSLAGSFTGELFF

len: 17
v_gene: TRBV3-1/TRBV3-2
CDR3aa: CASSQSPGWELQETQYF

len: 14
v_gene: TRBV10-1
CDR3aa: CASSEAANSYEQYF

len: 16
v_gene: TRBV28
CDR3aa: CASRPPGLAYSYEQYF